This TCR beta chain was recorded in a study of T-cell reconstitution after alpha-beta-depleted transplantation in children. The germline V and J ends were trimmed by 0 bases and 7 bases, with 12 bases remaining between them. Germline-derived CDR1 and CDR2 are MDHEN and SYDVKM. There are 14 residues in the CDR3. The TCRbeta library incorporated unique molecular identifiers. TCRdb redid the calling of the PCR reads with MiXCR, one entry per CDR3 protein. Among over 550,000 distinct CDR3 sequences, 8% to 11% were seen once, and the ten largest hold 3.5% to 5%. The rearrangement links TRBV28 to TRBJ2-5; no firm D call. The sequence was collected from a human donor who donated a stem cell graft to a child with acute myeloid leukemia. This specimen was PBMCs from the stem cell graft donor, taken from the stem cell graft. CDR3 coding DNA: TGTGCCAGCAGTTTATGGGGCGTCAGAGGGACCCAGTACTTC. Protein product: CASSLWGVRGTQYF.